Listed below are T cell receptor beta chains from one sample, sequenced in a study of cytomegalovirus exposure and HLA in healthy donors. Using immunoSEQ multiplex PCR, the repertoire was profiled, and TCRdb retains in-frame clones only, with some absent. In the table there are 150,000 or so clones, around 75% of which are singletons. The material sequenced was PBMCs. All receptors derive from a man aged 40-49 years in good health and CMV-seronegative. Each CDR3 is given with its conserved first and last residue. Fields, in order: clone size, V gene, J gene, D gene, CDR3 protein, CDR3 DNA. A D gene is named only where the DNA matches it firmly. The size entry is marked missing in some rows and otherwise reads once, few, many or a size class.

clone_size: .
v_call: TRBV19
j_call: TRBJ2-2
d_call: .
cdr3_aa: CASSFQGVGELFF
cdr3_nt: TGTGCCAGTAGTTTTCAGGGTGTCGGGGAGCTGTTTTTT

clone_size: .
v_call: TRBV6-5
j_call: TRBJ2-3
d_call: .
cdr3_aa: CASRLLPSTDTQYF
cdr3_nt: TGTGCCAGCAGACTGTTACCATCCACAGATACGCAGTATTTT

clone_size: .
v_call: TRBV29-1
j_call: TRBJ1-2
d_call: TRBD1
cdr3_aa: CSAGDRANYGYTF
cdr3_nt: TGCAGCGCCGGGGACAGGGCGAACTATGGCTACACCTTC

clone_size: once
v_call: TRBV6-4
j_call: TRBJ2-3
d_call: .
cdr3_aa: CASSDSGAVTDTQYF
cdr3_nt: TGTGCCAGCAGTGACTCAGGGGCTGTGACAGATACGCAGTATTTT

clone_size: .
v_call: TRBV29-1
j_call: TRBJ2-3
d_call: TRBD2
cdr3_aa: CSALPRLAADTQYF
cdr3_nt: TGCAGCGCGCTACCTCGCCTAGCGGCAGATACGCAGTATTTT

clone_size: .
v_call: TRBV11-3
j_call: TRBJ2-3
d_call: .
cdr3_aa: CASSLEEGSDTQYF
cdr3_nt: TGTGCCAGCAGCTTGGAAGAGGGTTCGGATACGCAGTATTTT

clone_size: .
v_call: TRBV5-5
j_call: TRBJ1-5
d_call: TRBD1
cdr3_aa: CASSAAGTGDQPQHF
cdr3_nt: TGTGCCAGCAGCGCCGCCGGGACAGGGGATCAGCCCCAGCATTTT

clone_size: once
v_call: TRBV25-1
j_call: TRBJ1-5
d_call: .
cdr3_aa: CASSGDQGRQPQHF
cdr3_nt: TGTGCCAGCAGTGGGGATCAGGGTCGGCAGCCCCAGCATTTT

clone_size: .
v_call: TRBV4-2
j_call: TRBJ2-1
d_call: .
cdr3_aa: CASSLAHRVTSYNEQFF
cdr3_nt: TGTGCCAGCAGCCTTGCACACAGGGTTACCTCCTACAATGAGCAGTTCTTC

clone_size: .
v_call: TRBV5-1
j_call: TRBJ2-4
d_call: .
cdr3_aa: CASSLDARGALKGKNIQYF
cdr3_nt: TGCGCCAGCAGCTTGGACGCCCGGGGGGCTCTTAAAGGCAAAAACATTCAGTACTTC

clone_size: .
v_call: TRBV5-1
j_call: TRBJ1-1
d_call: TRBD1
cdr3_aa: CASSAQPGQRNTEAFF
cdr3_nt: TGCGCCAGCAGCGCACAACCGGGACAGCGAAACACTGAAGCTTTCTTT

clone_size: .
v_call: TRBV30
j_call: TRBJ2-5
d_call: .
cdr3_aa: CAWSVRHWGVSYQETQYF
cdr3_nt: TGTGCCTGGAGTGTAAGGCACTGGGGGGTTTCGTACCAAGAGACCCAGTACTTC

clone_size: .
v_call: TRBV4-2
j_call: TRBJ1-4
d_call: TRBD1
cdr3_aa: CASSLGQSNEQLFF
cdr3_nt: TGTGCCAGCAGCCTGGGACAGTCTAATGAACAACTGTTTTTT

clone_size: .
v_call: TRBV4-3
j_call: TRBJ2-1
d_call: .
cdr3_aa: CASTLNKGVNEQFF
cdr3_nt: TGCGCCAGCACGCTCAACAAAGGGGTCAATGAGCAGTTCTTC

clone_size: .
v_call: TRBV6-4
j_call: TRBJ1-1
d_call: TRBD1
cdr3_aa: CASSLTGATEAFF
cdr3_nt: TGTGCCAGCAGTTTGACAGGGGCCACTGAAGCTTTCTTT

clone_size: .
v_call: TRBV5-1
j_call: TRBJ2-3
d_call: TRBD1
cdr3_aa: CASYTGGSTDTQYF
cdr3_nt: TGCGCCAGCTACACAGGGGGGAGCACAGATACGCAGTATTTT

clone_size: .
v_call: TRBV9
j_call: TRBJ2-5
d_call: TRBD1
cdr3_aa: CASSSRQGIGQETQYF
cdr3_nt: TGTGCCAGCAGCTCCCGACAGGGGATAGGCCAAGAGACCCAGTACTTC

clone_size: .
v_call: TRBV10-3
j_call: TRBJ2-3
d_call: TRBD1
cdr3_aa: CAISESDRETDTQYF
cdr3_nt: TGTGCCATCAGTGAGTCGGACAGGGAGACAGATACGCAGTATTTT

clone_size: .
v_call: TRBV28
j_call: TRBJ2-3
d_call: .
cdr3_aa: CASRASGPSTDTQYF
cdr3_nt: TGTGCCAGCAGAGCCAGCGGCCCTAGCACAGATACGCAGTATTTT

clone_size: .
v_call: TRBV29-1
j_call: TRBJ2-7
d_call: TRBD1
cdr3_aa: CSVRDRVTYEQYF
cdr3_nt: TGCAGCGTCCGGGACAGGGTGACCTACGAGCAGTACTTC

clone_size: .
v_call: TRBV19
j_call: TRBJ1-2
d_call: TRBD1
cdr3_aa: CASSGTGSFYGYTF
cdr3_nt: TGTGCCAGTTCCGGGACAGGAAGTTTCTATGGCTACACCTTC

clone_size: .
v_call: TRBV2
j_call: TRBJ2-3
d_call: .
cdr3_aa: CASRNEADTQYF
cdr3_nt: TGTGCCAGCAGAAATGAGGCAGATACGCAGTATTTT

clone_size: .
v_call: TRBV7-2
j_call: TRBJ2-3
d_call: .
cdr3_aa: CASSLHGGASTDTQYF
cdr3_nt: TGTGCCAGCAGCCTACATGGGGGCGCCAGCACAGATACGCAGTATTTT

clone_size: few
v_call: TRBV6-1
j_call: TRBJ2-3
d_call: .
cdr3_aa: CASITDLLDTQYF
cdr3_nt: TGTGCCAGCATCACAGACCTCCTGGATACGCAGTATTTT

clone_size: .
v_call: TRBV5-6
j_call: TRBJ2-3
d_call: .
cdr3_aa: CASSQASGTDTQYF
cdr3_nt: TGTGCCAGCAGCCAGGCCAGCGGGACAGATACGCAGTATTTT

clone_size: .
v_call: TRBV4-1
j_call: TRBJ1-2
d_call: .
cdr3_aa: CASSHPPGSYGYTF
cdr3_nt: TGCGCCAGCAGCCACCCTCCAGGGTCCTATGGCTACACCTTC

clone_size: .
v_call: TRBV7-6
j_call: TRBJ2-5
d_call: TRBD2
cdr3_aa: CASSDPSSGGEETQYF
cdr3_nt: TGTGCCAGCAGCGACCCATCTAGCGGGGGTGAAGAGACCCAGTACTTC

clone_size: once
v_call: TRBV7-3
j_call: TRBJ2-3
d_call: TRBD2
cdr3_aa: CASSFIGGATDTQYF
cdr3_nt: TGTGCCAGCAGCTTCATCGGGGGGGCCACAGATACGCAGTATTTT

clone_size: .
v_call: TRBV7-9
j_call: TRBJ2-5
d_call: TRBD1
cdr3_aa: CASIQGAGGLQETQYF
cdr3_nt: TGTGCCAGCATCCAGGGGGCAGGGGGATTACAAGAGACCCAGTACTTC

clone_size: .
v_call: TRBV5-6
j_call: TRBJ2-5
d_call: TRBD1
cdr3_aa: CASSLEMTGGYQETQYF
cdr3_nt: TGTGCCAGCAGCTTGGAGATGACAGGGGGGTACCAAGAGACCCAGTACTTC

clone_size: .
v_call: TRBV19
j_call: TRBJ2-2
d_call: TRBD1
cdr3_aa: CASSIRRGTGNTGELFF
cdr3_nt: TGTGCCAGTAGTATTAGGCGCGGGACAGGCAACACCGGGGAGCTGTTTTTT

clone_size: .
v_call: TRBV5-5
j_call: TRBJ1-2
d_call: .
cdr3_aa: CASSLDSGGLRGNYGYTF
cdr3_nt: TGTGCCAGCAGCTTGGATTCCGGGGGTTTACGGGGCAACTATGGCTACACCTTC

clone_size: .
v_call: TRBV2
j_call: TRBJ1-4
d_call: .
cdr3_aa: CASSETELYNEKLFF
cdr3_nt: TGTGCCAGCAGTGAAACGGAGCTATATAATGAAAAACTGTTTTTT

clone_size: .
v_call: TRBV20-1
j_call: TRBJ2-7
d_call: .
cdr3_aa: CSARGTYEQYF
cdr3_nt: TGCAGTGCACGGGGGACCTACGAGCAGTACTTC

clone_size: once
v_call: TRBV28
j_call: TRBJ1-2
d_call: TRBD1
cdr3_aa: CASSSGQTNYGYTF
cdr3_nt: TGTGCCAGCAGTTCGGGACAGACTAACTATGGCTACACCTTC

clone_size: .
v_call: TRBV27
j_call: TRBJ2-5
d_call: TRBD2
cdr3_aa: CASSLSNPAGGGKTQYF
cdr3_nt: TGTGCCAGCAGTTTATCGAATCCAGCGGGGGGCGGGAAGACCCAGTACTTC

clone_size: .
v_call: TRBV18
j_call: TRBJ1-5
d_call: .
cdr3_aa: CASSRGGSNQPQHF
cdr3_nt: TGTGCCAGCTCACGCGGTGGTAGCAATCAGCCCCAGCATTTT

clone_size: .
v_call: TRBV28
j_call: TRBJ2-7
d_call: .
cdr3_aa: CASAPSVTSGRDQYF
cdr3_nt: TGTGCCAGCGCCCCTAGCGTCACATCAGGGCGGGATCAGTACTTC

clone_size: .
v_call: TRBV28
j_call: TRBJ1-1
d_call: TRBD1
cdr3_aa: CASSSGGKLEAFF
cdr3_nt: TGTGCCAGCAGCTCAGGGGGCAAGCTGGAAGCTTTCTTT

clone_size: .
v_call: TRBV25-1
j_call: TRBJ2-5
d_call: TRBD2
cdr3_aa: CASSDGVAGDQETQYF
cdr3_nt: TGTGCCAGCAGTGATGGGGTAGCGGGGGACCAAGAGACCCAGTACTTC